One and the same sample provided the 28 T cell receptor beta chains below, sequenced in a study of blood T cell repertoires in COVID-19. Only in-frame clones appear in the TCRdb table, and some are missing; sequencing was by immunoSEQ multiplex PCR. The data show 200,000 or so clones, 88% seen once. Sequenced material: peripheral blood. The receptors stem from a woman in her sixties with acute or convalescent COVID-19.

This clone was observed once. An end of the junction differs from the germline gene, which may be a read error. This chain links TRBV7-7 with TRBJ2-1; 10 bases agree with TRBD1. The length of the CDR3 is 14 residues. CDR1 and CDR2 from the germline V gene are SSHAT and FNYEAQ (reference sequence). CDR3 in amino acids: CASSLGTGANEQFF. DNA of the CDR3: TGTGCTAGCAGCTTGGGGACAGGGGCCAATGAGCAGTTCTTC.

The V and J genes are TRBV27 and TRBJ2-1; 10 positions match TRBD2. The germline V gene has CDR1 MNHEY and CDR2 SMNVEV (reference sequence). The CDR3 sequence is 14 residues long. Losses at the gene ends were 6 bases for V and 6 bases for J; bases not matched to a gene: 5. The chain's CDR3 is CASRPLAGSNEQFF. CDR3 DNA sequence: TGTGCCAGCAGACCACTAGCGGGAAGCAATGAGCAGTTCTTC.

This clone has a handful of counts. The J gene is TRBJ1-6, the V gene TRBV19; tentatively, D is TRBD1 (6 bases). With 4 bases removed from V and 2 bases from J, the gap between germline ends came to 9 bases. The CDR3 is 15 amino acids. The V gene's germline CDR1 is LNHDA and CDR2 SQIVND (reference sequence). The chain's CDR3 is CASSNREAYNSPLHF. The CDR3 bases are TGTGCCAGTAGTAACAGGGAAGCCTATAATTCACCCCTCCACTTT.

This rearrangement joins TRBV3-1 (or the pseudogene TRBV3-2) to TRBJ2-5, with 8 bases that match TRBD2. The ends lost 0 bases at V and 6 bases at J; junction bases unmatched: 18. Per the germline V gene, CDR1 is LGHDT and CDR2 is YNNKEL (reference sequence). The CDR3 totals 19 residues. CDR3 bases: TGTGCCAGCAGCCAAGATAGGTCGGGAGGGAAAAGGGAAGTAAAGACCCAGTACTTC. This gives the protein CASSQDRSGGKREVKTQYF.

The V gene is TRBV6-5, the J gene TRBJ1-1; 8 bases align to TRBD1. The CDR3 is 14 residues long. The trim removed 6 bases at V and 6 bases at J, leaving 9 bases unmatched. Per germline, CDR1 MNHEY and CDR2 SVGAGI. CDR3 DNA sequence: TGTGCCAGCAGGCCGACAGGGGCTGCGGCTGAAGCTTTCTTT. Translating gives CASRPTGAAAEAFF.

The genes are TRBV6-5 and TRBJ1-6; 7 bases align to TRBD1. The trim removed 0 bases at V and 6 bases at J, leaving 5 bases unmatched. The germline gives CDR1 MNHEY, CDR2 SVGAGI. This CDR3 is built from 16 residues. The CDR3 DNA is TGTGCCAGCAGTTACTCAAACAGGGGTGGTAATTCACCCCTCCACTTT. It yields the protein CASSYSNRGGNSPLHF.

The CDR3: CASSVGRGRATEAFF. The CDR3 region has the DNA TGTGCCAGCAGCGTAGGACGAGGCAGGGCCACTGAAGCTTTCTTT. The gene calls are TRBV9 and TRBJ1-1; D is possibly TRBD1 (5 bases). In germline, CDR1 is SGDLS, CDR2 YYNGEE. This CDR3 region has 15 residues. V lost 0 bases and J 4 bases, leaving 13 bases between the germline ends.

The rearrangement links TRBV6-4 to TRBJ1-5, with 9 bases lining up with TRBD1. The CDR3 covers 17 residues. The V segment lost 4 bases and the J segment 6 bases; nucleotides outside the gene matches: 13. Per germline, CDR1 MRHNA and CDR2 SNTAGT. CDR3: CASSAHSPGQGGQPQHF. CDR3 coding DNA: TGTGCCAGCAGTGCCCACTCCCCGGGACAGGGTGGTCAGCCCCAGCATTTT.

V usage is TRBV7-9 and J usage is TRBJ1-4; D is uncertain. The CDR3 runs 14 residues. With 5 bases removed from V and 7 bases from J, the gap between germline ends came to 14 bases. Germline V gene sequence: CDR1 SEHNR, CDR2 FQNEAQ (reference sequence). The CDR3 reads CASSVGEGGEKLFF. CDR3 nucleotide sequence: TGTGCCAGCAGCGTTGGGGAGGGCGGTGAAAAACTGTTTTTT.

The rearrangement joins TRBV28 to TRBJ2-7; TRBD1 aligns across 10 bases. Germline V lookup: CDR1 MDHEN, CDR2 SYDVKM. CDR3 length: 14 amino acids. V shed 9 bases, J shed 4 bases, and the junction held 9 bases outside the gene matches. CDR3 DNA sequence: TGTGCCAGTTTTTCCGGGACAGGGGTTTACGAGCAGTACTTC. Its protein is CASFSGTGVYEQYF. Based on the CDR3 plus reference TRBV28 and TRBJ2-7, the full variable domain is DVKVTQSSRYLVKRTGEKVFLECVQDMDHENMFWYRQDPGLGLRLIYFSYDVKMKEKGDIPEGYSVSREKKERFSLILESASTNQTSMYLCASFSGTGVYEQYFGPGTRLTVT.

This sequence joins TRBV4-2 and TRBJ2-1; 15 bases fit TRBD2. Germline V gene lookup returns CDR1 LGHNA and CDR2 YNFKEQ. The length of the CDR3 is 20 residues. V dropped 1 base and J dropped 8; count of bases not matched to a gene: 15. Here the CDR3 reads CASSQVGLPRTSGRGDEQFF. CDR3 nucleotide sequence: TGTGCCAGCAGCCAAGTAGGGCTCCCAAGGACTAGCGGGAGGGGGGATGAGCAGTTCTTC.

This rearrangement joins TRBV15 to TRBJ1-6; 11 bases line up with TRBD1. V lost 3 bases, J lost 9 bases, and 1 base stayed unmatched. The length of the CDR3 is 14 residues. Germline V gene lookup returns CDR1 LNHNV and CDR2 YYDKDF (reference sequence). The CDR3 is CATSRGTGGSPLHF. CDR3 sequence (DNA): TGTGCCACCAGCAGGGGGACAGGGGGTTCACCCCTCCACTTT. Drawing the rest from reference TRBV15 and TRBJ1-6, the complete variable domain is DAMVIQNPRYQVTQFGKPVTLSCSQTLNHNVMYWYQQKSSQAPKLLFHYYDKDFNNEADTPDNFQSRRPNTSFCFLDIRSPGLGDTAMYLCATSRGTGGSPLHFGNGTRLTVT.

The rearrangement joins TRBV27 to TRBJ1-2; a weak D match, TRBD1 (5 bases). V was clipped by 0 bases and J by 4 bases, with 15 bases between them. The germline V gene has CDR1 MNHEY and CDR2 SMNVEV (reference sequence). CDR3 length equals 16 residues. CDR3 DNA: TGTGCCAGCAGTTTATCCCTCCAGACAGCGAGCTATGGCTACACCTTC. Its protein is CASSLSLQTASYGYTF.

This chain connects TRBV20-1 to TRBJ2-7, with 8 positions matching TRBD2. The CDR3 is 13 residues long. V dropped 3 bases and J dropped 6; count of bases not matched to a gene: 7. Per the germline V gene, CDR1 is DFQATT and CDR2 is SNEGSKA (reference sequence). Here the CDR3 reads CSASRRGASEQYF. In DNA form, the CDR3 reads TGCAGTGCTAGTAGGCGGGGGGCCAGCGAGCAGTACTTC.

V and J are TRBV18 and TRBJ2-1; D is unresolved. CDR1 KGHSH and CDR2 LQKENI come from the germline V gene. The CDR3 is 19 amino acids. Between the trimmed V and J ends, which lost 0 bases and 4 bases, there was a span of 22 bases. The CDR3 loop is CASSPPLKAGPANYNEQFF. CDR3 nucleotides: TGTGCCAGCTCACCACCGTTAAAAGCCGGTCCTGCCAATTACAATGAGCAGTTCTTC.

V and J are TRBV30 and TRBJ1-2; 7 bases map to TRBD1. With V trimmed by 3 bases and J by 4 bases, 11 bases remained unmatched. Germline V lookup: CDR1 GTSNPN, CDR2 SVGIG (reference sequence). The CDR3 is made up of 15 amino acids. In nucleotides, the CDR3 is TGTGCCTGGAGGAGGGGGGTGACAGGGACCTATGGCTACACCTTC. It is translated as CAWRRGVTGTYGYTF.

The chain has TRBV11-2 and TRBJ1-4; D is possibly TRBD1 (5 bases). CDR1 is SGHAT, CDR2 FQNNGV, per germline. V was shortened by 4 bases and J by 7 bases, with 19 bases between the two germline ends. The length of the CDR3 is 16 residues. Written as DNA, the CDR3 is TGTGCCAGCAGCTCCCCGTCGGGACTCTCGGTTGAAAAACTGTTTTTT. Translated, it gives CASSSPSGLSVEKLFF.

The gene calls are TRBV28 and TRBJ1-5, with 9 bases aligning to TRBD1. Unmatched junction bases numbered 7, after V lost 6 bases and J lost 4 bases. The CDR3 runs to 15 residues. Germline V gene data show CDR1 as MDHEN and CDR2 as SYDVKM. CDR3 nucleotide sequence: TGTGCCAGCAGGGGGACAGGGAAGGAGAATCAGCCCCAGCATTTT. Translated: CASRGTGKENQPQHF.

V is TRBV6-5 and J is TRBJ1-1; possibly TRBD1 for D (6 bases). The CDR3 has 15 residues. Germline V gene data show CDR1 as MNHEY and CDR2 as SVGAGI. Trimming left V 5 bases short and J 5 bases short, with 18 bases between. The chain's CDR3 is CASSRLGQGSTEAFF. The CDR3 DNA reads TGTGCCAGCAGTCGCCTGGGTCAGGGGTCAACTGAAGCTTTCTTT.

The chain employs TRBV28 and TRBJ1-4; no clear D gene. Trimming shortened V by 2 bases and J by 1 base, and 11 bases separated the two germline ends. This CDR3 is built from 16 residues. Germline V gene lookup returns CDR1 MDHEN and CDR2 SYDVKM. CDR3 sequence reads: CASSLGPGGTNEKLFF. The CDR3 nucleotides are TGTGCCAGCAGTTTAGGACCGGGAGGAACTAATGAAAAACTGTTTTTT.

Note on this clone: The germline gene is not matched at one end of the junction; a read error may be the cause. The rearrangement joins TRBV18 to TRBJ1-6, with 7 positions matching TRBD1. The CDR3 has 20 residues. Germline V CDR1 and CDR2: KGHSH, LQKENI. CDR3 region: CASSPLRDSKSSSYNSPLHF. Written as DNA, the CDR3 is TGTGCCAGCTCGCCACTCCGGGACAGTAAATCGAGCTCCTATAATTCACCCCTCCACTTT.

This chain connects TRBV5-1 to TRBJ2-1; tentatively, D is TRBD2 (6 bases). The germline V gene encodes CDR1 SGHRS and CDR2 YFSETQ. The CDR3 consists of 15 residues. With 1 base removed from V and 6 bases from J, the gap between germline ends came to 14 bases. CDR3: CASSLFRGSGNEQFF. As DNA, the CDR3 is TGCGCCAGCAGCTTGTTTCGGGGGTCAGGCAATGAGCAGTTCTTC.

This sequence joins TRBV30 and TRBJ1-3; possibly TRBD1 for D (6 bases). Germline V gives CDR1 GTSNPN, CDR2 SVGIG (reference sequence). The CDR3 consists of 15 residues. Trimming cost V 2 bases and J 4 bases, with 15 bases left between them. CDR3 sequence: CAWSTKGVTGNTIYF. The CDR3 DNA follows: TGTGCCTGGAGTACTAAGGGGGTTACGGGAAACACCATATATTTT.

The chain combines TRBV2 with TRBJ1-2, with no clear D. V shed 9 bases and J shed 6 bases, with 14 bases lying between them. The CDR3 runs 12 residues. Per germline, CDR1 SNHLY and CDR2 FYNNEI. CDR3 nucleotide sequence: TGTGCCAGTCGGGGTGCACGGGATGGCTACACCTTC. Translating it yields CASRGARDGYTF. Filled out from reference TRBV2 and TRBJ1-2, the complete variable domain reads EPEVTQTPSHQVTQMGQEVILRCVPISNHLYFYWYRQILGQKVEFLVSFYNNEISEKSEIFDDQFSVERPDGSNFTLKIRSTKLEDSAMYFCASRGARDGYTFGSGTRLTVV.

J is TRBJ1-5 and V is TRBV28; the match to TRBD1 covers 8 bases. CDR3 size: 16 residues. V shed 4 bases and J 4 bases; nucleotides not matched to a gene: 9. CDR1 MDHEN and CDR2 SYDVKM come from the germline V gene. The CDR3 DNA follows: TGTGCCAGCAGTTCGAGGACAGGGTATGGGAATCAGCCCCAGCATTTT. It yields the protein CASSSRTGYGNQPQHF.

The J gene is TRBJ2-2, the V gene TRBV6-4; 8 bases line up with TRBD2. The germline V gene has CDR1 MRHNA and CDR2 SNTAGT. The CDR3 extends over 15 amino acids. The trim removed 5 bases at V and 5 bases at J, leaving 7 bases unmatched. CDR3 sequence: CASSTSGGGTGELFF. DNA of the CDR3: TGTGCCAGCAGTACTAGCGGAGGAGGGACCGGGGAGCTGTTTTTT.

The V and J genes are TRBV28 and TRBJ1-2; D uncertain. The germline V gene encodes CDR1 MDHEN and CDR2 SYDVKM. The length of the CDR3 is 15 residues. Trimming shortened V by 2 bases and J by 4 bases, and 14 bases separated the two germline ends. The CDR3 spells CASSLPQVGSYGYTF. The DNA of the CDR3 is TGTGCCAGCAGTTTACCCCAGGTGGGTAGCTATGGCTACACCTTC.

The chain couples TRBV5-1 to TRBJ2-1, with 7 bases aligning to TRBD2. The CDR3 runs to 16 residues. Germline V lookup: CDR1 SGHRS, CDR2 YFSETQ. Trimming cost V 2 bases and J 5 bases; bases outside gene matches: 10. The CDR3 nucleotides are TGCGCCAGCAGCTTCCCCCGAGCTAGCGGTGACAATGAGCAGTTCTTC. Translation: CASSFPRASGDNEQFF.